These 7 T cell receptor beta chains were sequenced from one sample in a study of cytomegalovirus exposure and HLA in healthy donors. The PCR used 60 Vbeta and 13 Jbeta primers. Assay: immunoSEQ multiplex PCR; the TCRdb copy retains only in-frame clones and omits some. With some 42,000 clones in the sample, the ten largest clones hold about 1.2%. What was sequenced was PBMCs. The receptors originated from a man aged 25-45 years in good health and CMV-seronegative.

CDR3 sequence: CASSVRDRGDEQYF. CDR3 sequence (DNA): TGCGCCAGCAGCGTTCGGGACAGGGGAGACGAGCAGTACTTC. The rearrangement links TRBV4-1 to TRBJ2-7, with 10 positions matching TRBD1. V lost 5 bases and J lost 5; bases outside the gene matches: 6. The CDR3 has 14 amino acids. Germline values: CDR1 MGHRA, CDR2 YSYEKL.

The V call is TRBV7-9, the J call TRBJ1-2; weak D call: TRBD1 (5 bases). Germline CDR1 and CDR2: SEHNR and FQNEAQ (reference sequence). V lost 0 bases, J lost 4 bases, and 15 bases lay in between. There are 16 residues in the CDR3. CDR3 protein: CASSLAGHPTGYGYTF. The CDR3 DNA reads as TGTGCCAGCAGCTTAGCTGGACATCCGACGGGCTATGGCTACACCTTC.

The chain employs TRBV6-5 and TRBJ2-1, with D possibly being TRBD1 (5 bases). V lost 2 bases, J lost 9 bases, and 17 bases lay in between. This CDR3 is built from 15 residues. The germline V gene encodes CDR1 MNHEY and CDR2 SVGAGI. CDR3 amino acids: CASSYGQLEAIEQFF. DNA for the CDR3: TGTGCCAGCAGTTACGGACAACTCGAGGCAATTGAGCAGTTCTTC.

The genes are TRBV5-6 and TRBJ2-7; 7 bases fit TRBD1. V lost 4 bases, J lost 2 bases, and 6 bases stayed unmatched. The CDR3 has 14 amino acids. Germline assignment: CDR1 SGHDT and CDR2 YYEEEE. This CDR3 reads CASSLIDRAYEQYF. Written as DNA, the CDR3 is TGTGCCAGCAGCCTGATCGACAGGGCCTACGAGCAGTACTTC.

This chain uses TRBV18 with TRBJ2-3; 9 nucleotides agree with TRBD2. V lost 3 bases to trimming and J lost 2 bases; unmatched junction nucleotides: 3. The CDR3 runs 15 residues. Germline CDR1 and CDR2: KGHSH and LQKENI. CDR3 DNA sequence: TGTGCCAGCTCACCCTTAGCGGGGGTCACAGATACGCAGTATTTT. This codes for CASSPLAGVTDTQYF.

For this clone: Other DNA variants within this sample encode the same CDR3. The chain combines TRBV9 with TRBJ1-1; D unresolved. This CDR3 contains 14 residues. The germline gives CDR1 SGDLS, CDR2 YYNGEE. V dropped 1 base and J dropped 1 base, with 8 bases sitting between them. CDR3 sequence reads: CASSVLVSNTEAFF. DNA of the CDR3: TGTGCCAGCAGCGTACTCGTTTCGAACACTGAAGCTTTCTTT.

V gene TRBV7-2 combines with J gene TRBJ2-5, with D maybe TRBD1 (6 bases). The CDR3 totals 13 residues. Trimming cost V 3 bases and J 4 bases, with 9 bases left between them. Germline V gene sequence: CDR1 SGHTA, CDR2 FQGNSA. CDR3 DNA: TGTGCCAGCAGCTTCTGGGGGCGAGAGACCCAGTACTTC. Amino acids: CASSFWGRETQYF.